A selection of T cell receptor beta chains follows, all from one sample in a study of blood T cell repertoires in COVID-19. TCRdb keeps only in-frame clones here, not all; method: immunoSEQ multiplex PCR. This table holds fewer than 85,000 clones, roughly 89% found once. The sample comprised peripheral blood. The receptors were sampled from a human donor in a cohort sampled during active COVID-19. CDR3s include the opening cysteine and the closing phenylalanine or tryptophan. Each record gives: clone size, D gene, V gene, J gene, CDR3 DNA, CDR3 protein. A D gene is named only where the DNA matches it firmly. For some rows the clone size is stated as once, few or many, or as a class when expanded; others skip it.

>NA|NA|TRBV28|TRBJ1-1
TGTGCCAGCGGTAGAGGGAGGAGGAACACTGAAGCTTTCTTT
CASGRGRRNTEAFF
>NA|TRBD1|TRBV7-2|TRBJ2-7
TGTGCCAGCAGCTTATTCGCGACAGGGGCCTACGAGCAGTACTTC
CASSLFATGAYEQYF
>few|TRBD1|TRBV11-2|TRBJ1-6
TGTGCCAGCAGCTCCGAAGACAGGGGTTCCCCACCCCTCCACTTT
CASSSEDRGSPPLHF
>NA|TRBD1|TRBV2|TRBJ2-5
TGTGCCAGCAGGACCTACAGGGGGCGCCGGTGGGAGACCCAGTACTTC
CASRTYRGRRWETQYF
>NA|NA|TRBV3-1/TRBV3-2|TRBJ2-7
TGTGCCAGCAGCCAAGAGAACAACTACCACTACGAGCAGTACTTC
CASSQENNYHYEQYF
>NA|NA|TRBV29-1|TRBJ1-2
TGCAGCGTTGAGGGGGCCGCTGGCTACACCTTC
CSVEGAAGYTF
>few|NA|TRBV11-2|TRBJ1-6
TGTGCCAGCAGCCCAATTGGCGGGGGGAGCTCCTATAATTCACCCCTCCACTTT
CASSPIGGGSSYNSPLHF
>NA|NA|TRBV15|TRBJ1-1
TGTGCCACCAGCAGAGCCCGAACGGGTACTGAAGCTTTCTTT
CATSRARTGTEAFF
>NA|NA|TRBV7-6|TRBJ1-1
TGTGCCAGCAGCACCACCTCAGGGTTAAACACTGAAGCTTTCTTT
CASSTTSGLNTEAFF
>NA|TRBD2|TRBV7-7|TRBJ2-5
TGTGCCAGCAGCTTAGGAGGAGCGGGGGGCTTCGAAGAGACCCAGTACTTC
CASSLGGAGGFEETQYF
>NA|NA|TRBV14|TRBJ2-7
TGTGCCAGCAGCCAATACCAGACAGGGAGGTACTCCTACGAGCAGTACTTC
CASSQYQTGRYSYEQYF
>NA|NA|TRBV5-6|TRBJ1-2
TGTGCCAGCAGCTTGGTGTTGATGGGCCCCGGATCGAACTATGGCTACACCTTC
CASSLVLMGPGSNYGYTF
>NA|TRBD2|TRBV2|TRBJ2-3
TGTGCCACATTAATAGCGGGGCACAGGCAGGCGGATACGCAGTATTTT
CATLIAGHRQADTQYF
>NA|TRBD2|TRBV4-2|TRBJ2-7
TGTGCCAGCAGCCCGGAAAGGGGACTAGCGCGGAACGAGCAGTACTTC
CASSPERGLARNEQYF
>NA|TRBD1|TRBV5-6|TRBJ1-1
TGTGCCAGCAGCTGGACAGGGGCCCGGAACACTGAAGCTTTCTTT
CASSWTGARNTEAFF
>NA|NA|TRBV15|TRBJ2-5
TGTGCCACCAGCAGAGCATTGACACAGGGCGATGAGACCCAGTACTTC
CATSRALTQGDETQYF
>NA|NA|TRBV9|TRBJ1-2
TGTGCCAGCAGCGTAGTTGCAGGGCCTCTCTCTAACTATGGCTACACCTTC
CASSVVAGPLSNYGYTF
>NA|TRBD1|TRBV5-1|TRBJ1-1
TGCGCCAGCAGCCACCGGGACAGTTTCCAGTTGAACACTGAAGCTTTCTTT
CASSHRDSFQLNTEAFF